This is a list of T cell receptor beta chains from one sample in a study of blood T cell repertoires in COVID-19. Repertoires were generated with immunoSEQ multiplex PCR, while TCRdb's copy carries only in-frame clones and drops some. This sample has 300,000 to 400,000 clones, with 85% to 90% found just once. The sequencing sample was made of PBMCs or T cells enriched from blood (not recorded which). The receptors derive from a woman under 30 who had recovered from COVID-19. Each CDR3 is given with its conserved first and last residue. A D gene is named only where the DNA matches it firmly. The size field is filled for only some rows; it gives once, few, many or a size class.

d_call,j_call,clone_size,v_call,cdr3_nt,cdr3_aa
.,TRBJ2-7,.,TRBV30,TGTGCCTGGAGTCCTCAGGTTCTCTACGAGCAGTACTTC,CAWSPQVLYEQYF
.,TRBJ1-4,.,TRBV6-5,TGTGCCAGCAGTTACGGGAGTGCAACTAATGAAAAACTGTTTTTT,CASSYGSATNEKLFF
.,TRBJ2-3,.,TRBV4-2,TGTGCCAGCAGCCAGGGGGGGGCCGGGGATACGCAGTATTTT,CASSQGGAGDTQYF
.,TRBJ2-7,.,TRBV7-9,TGTGCCAGCAGCTTAGGGGCCACTTACGAGCAGTACTTC,CASSLGATYEQYF
.,TRBJ2-1,.,TRBV24-1,TGTGCCACCAGTGATGGACTTCGAGATAGCTCCTACAATGAGCAGTTCTTC,CATSDGLRDSSYNEQFF
.,TRBJ1-1,.,TRBV3-1/TRBV3-2,TGTGCCAGCAGCACGAGGGCGGGCACTGAAGCTTTCTTT,CASSTRAGTEAFF
TRBD1,TRBJ2-1,.,TRBV18,TGTGCCAGCTCACCAGGGACAGAGACCTACAATGAGCAGTTCTTC,CASSPGTETYNEQFF
TRBD1,TRBJ1-1,.,TRBV7-9,TGTGCCAGCAGCCCCCGGGGTGGGACAGGGGGCGTTGGGACTGAAGCTTTCTTT,CASSPRGGTGGVGTEAFF
.,TRBJ1-2,.,TRBV29-1,TGCAGCGTTGTCCCCGGGACTACTCTAGCCTACACCTTC,CSVVPGTTLAYTF
.,TRBJ2-4,.,TRBV7-2,TGTGCCAGCAGCTTCGGAGGGACCGCTGACATTCAGTACTTC,CASSFGGTADIQYF
TRBD1,TRBJ1-6,once,TRBV4-1,TGCGCCAGCAGCCAGGGTACTCAGGGGGATTCACCCCTCCACTTT,CASSQGTQGDSPLHF
TRBD2,TRBJ2-1,.,TRBV5-1,TGCGCCAGTGAGCGGGGGGGCTCCTACAATGAGCAGTTCTTC,CASERGGSYNEQFF
TRBD1,TRBJ1-1,.,TRBV5-1,TGCGCCAGCAGCCAACAGGGGGACACTGAAGCTTTCTTT,CASSQQGDTEAFF
.,TRBJ1-1,.,TRBV6-5,TGTGCCAGCAGACACAGGGTTGAGGTGAACACTGAAGCTTTCTTT,CASRHRVEVNTEAFF
TRBD1,TRBJ1-2,.,TRBV29-1,TGCAGCGTCCCGAGACAGGGGGCGAAAGGCTACACCTTC,CSVPRQGAKGYTF
TRBD2,TRBJ2-1,.,TRBV5-1,TGCGCCAGCAGCTTGGCAGGGACTAGCATCTCCAATGAGCAGTTCTTC,CASSLAGTSISNEQFF
TRBD1,TRBJ2-1,.,TRBV5-6,TGTGCCAGCAGCTTCACAGGGGTGGGTGAGCAGTTCTTC,CASSFTGVGEQFF
.,TRBJ1-1,.,TRBV4-2,TGTGCCAGCAGCCAAGAAAAGTCTCGGGGGGACACTGAAGCTTTCTTT,CASSQEKSRGDTEAFF
TRBD1,TRBJ1-2,.,TRBV3-1/TRBV3-2,TGTGCCAGCAGCCAAGATTCCGGGACAGTGGATGGCTACACCTTC,CASSQDSGTVDGYTF
.,TRBJ1-6,few,TRBV10-1,TGCGCCAGCAGTGAGTCGACCGGGAAGGGTTCACCCCTCCACTTT,CASSESTGKGSPLHF
TRBD1,TRBJ1-5,.,TRBV4-2,TGTGCCAGCAGCCAGGGGGGACAGGGGGTTCGTCAGCCCCAGCATTTT,CASSQGGQGVRQPQHF
.,TRBJ1-1,.,TRBV5-5,TGTGCCAGCAGCTGGATTGGTGGGCTCGACACTGAAGCTTTCTTT,CASSWIGGLDTEAFF